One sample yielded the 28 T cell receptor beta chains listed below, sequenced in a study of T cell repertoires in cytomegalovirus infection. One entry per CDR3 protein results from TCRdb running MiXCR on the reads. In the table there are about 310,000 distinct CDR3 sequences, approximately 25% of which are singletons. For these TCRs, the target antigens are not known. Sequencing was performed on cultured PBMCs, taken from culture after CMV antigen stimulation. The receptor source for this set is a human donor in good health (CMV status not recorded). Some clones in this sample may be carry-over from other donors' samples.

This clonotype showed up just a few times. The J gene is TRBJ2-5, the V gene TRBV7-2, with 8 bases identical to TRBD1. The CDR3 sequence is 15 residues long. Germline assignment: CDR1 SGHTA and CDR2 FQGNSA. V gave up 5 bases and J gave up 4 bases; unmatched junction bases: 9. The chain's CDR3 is CASSPHRGFSETQYF. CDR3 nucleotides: TGTGCCAGCAGCCCTCACAGGGGGTTTTCAGAGACCCAGTACTTC.

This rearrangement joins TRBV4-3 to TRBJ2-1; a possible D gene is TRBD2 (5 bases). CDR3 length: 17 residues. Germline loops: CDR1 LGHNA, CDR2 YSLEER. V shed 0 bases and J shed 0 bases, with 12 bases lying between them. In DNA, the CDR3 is TGCGCCAGCAGCCAAGATTCTCGAGGGAGCTCCTACAATGAGCAGTTCTTC. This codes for CASSQDSRGSSYNEQFF.

CDR3 DNA: TGTGCCAGCAGCCAACGTGGGGGTAACCAAGAGACCCAGTACTTC. It is translated as CASSQRGGNQETQYF. The rearrangement links TRBV14 to TRBJ2-5; D could derive from TRBD1 or TRBD2 (5 bases each). Trimming took off 2 bases at V and 0 bases at J, with 10 bases between the two ends. The CDR3 extends over 15 amino acids. Germline lookup yields CDR1 SGHDN and CDR2 FVKESK.

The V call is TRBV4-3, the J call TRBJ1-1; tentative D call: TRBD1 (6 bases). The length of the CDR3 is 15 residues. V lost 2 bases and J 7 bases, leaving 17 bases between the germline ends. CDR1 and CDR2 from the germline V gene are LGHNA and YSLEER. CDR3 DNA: TGCGCCAGCAGCCAAAGGCGGGGGGGGGCCATTGAAGCTTTCTTT. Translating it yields CASSQRRGGAIEAFF.

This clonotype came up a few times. The CDR3 spells CASSQVHPNNEQFF. In DNA form, the CDR3 reads TGCGCCAGCAGCCAAGTGCACCCAAACAATGAGCAGTTCTTC. The chain links TRBV4-1 to TRBJ2-1; D unclear. CDR1 and CDR2 from the germline V gene are MGHRA and YSYEKL. This CDR3 has 14 amino acids. Trimming left V 1 base short and J 5 bases short, with 9 bases between.

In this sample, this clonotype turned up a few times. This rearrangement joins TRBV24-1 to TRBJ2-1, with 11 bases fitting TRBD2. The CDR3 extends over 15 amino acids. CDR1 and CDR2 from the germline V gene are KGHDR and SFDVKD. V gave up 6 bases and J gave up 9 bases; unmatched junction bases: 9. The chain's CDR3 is CATSMALAGVPEQFF. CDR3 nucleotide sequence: TGTGCCACCAGTATGGCACTAGCGGGAGTACCTGAGCAGTTCTTC.

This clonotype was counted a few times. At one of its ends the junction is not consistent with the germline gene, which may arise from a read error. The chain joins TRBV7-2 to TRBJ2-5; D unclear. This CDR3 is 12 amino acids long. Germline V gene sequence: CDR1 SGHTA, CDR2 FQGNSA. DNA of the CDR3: TGTGCCAGCAGATTAGGGAACAGATCCCAGTACTTC. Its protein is CASRLGNRSQYF.

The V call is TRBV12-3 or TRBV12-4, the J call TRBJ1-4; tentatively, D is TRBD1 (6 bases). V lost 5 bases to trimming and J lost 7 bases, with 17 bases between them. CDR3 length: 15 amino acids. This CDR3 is CASSEAQGGLEKLFF. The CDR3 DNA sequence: TGTGCCAGCAGTGAAGCACAGGGAGGTCTTGAAAAACTGTTTTTT.

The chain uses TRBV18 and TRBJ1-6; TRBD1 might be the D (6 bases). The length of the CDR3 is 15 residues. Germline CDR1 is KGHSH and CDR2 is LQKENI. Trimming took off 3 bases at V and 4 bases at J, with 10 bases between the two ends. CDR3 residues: CASSPNREYNSPLHF. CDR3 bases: TGTGCCAGCTCACCGAACAGGGAATATAATTCACCCCTCCACTTT.

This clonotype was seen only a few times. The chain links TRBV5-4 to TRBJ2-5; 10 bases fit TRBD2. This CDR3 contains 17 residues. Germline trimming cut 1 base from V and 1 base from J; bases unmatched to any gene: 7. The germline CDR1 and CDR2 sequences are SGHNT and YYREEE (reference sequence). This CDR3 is CASSLSPSGSLQETQYF. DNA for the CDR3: TGTGCCAGCAGCTTGAGTCCTAGCGGGAGCCTCCAAGAGACCCAGTACTTC.

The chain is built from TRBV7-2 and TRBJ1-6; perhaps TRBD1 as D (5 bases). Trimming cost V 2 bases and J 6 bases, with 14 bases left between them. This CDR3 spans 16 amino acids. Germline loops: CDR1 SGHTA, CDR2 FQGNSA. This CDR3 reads CASSLSGQGLNSPLHF. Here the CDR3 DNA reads TGTGCCAGCAGCTTATCTGGGCAGGGCCTTAATTCACCCCTCCACTTT.

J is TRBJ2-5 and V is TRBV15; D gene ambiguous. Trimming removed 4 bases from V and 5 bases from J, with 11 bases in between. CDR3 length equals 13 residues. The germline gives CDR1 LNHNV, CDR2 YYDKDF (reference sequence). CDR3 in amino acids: CATSTFEEETQYF. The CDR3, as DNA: TGTGCCACCAGCACATTCGAGGAGGAGACCCAGTACTTC.

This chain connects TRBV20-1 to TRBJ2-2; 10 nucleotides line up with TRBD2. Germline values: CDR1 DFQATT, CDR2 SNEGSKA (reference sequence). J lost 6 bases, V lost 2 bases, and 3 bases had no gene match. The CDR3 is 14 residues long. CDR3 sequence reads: CSARSGGDPGELFF. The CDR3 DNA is TGCAGTGCTAGAAGCGGGGGGGATCCCGGGGAGCTGTTTTTT.

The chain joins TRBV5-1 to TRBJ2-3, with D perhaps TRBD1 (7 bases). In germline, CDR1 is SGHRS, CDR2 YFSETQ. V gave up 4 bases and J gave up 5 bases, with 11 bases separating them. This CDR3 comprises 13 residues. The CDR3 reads CASSLRGEDTQYF. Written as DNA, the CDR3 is TGCGCCAGCAGCCTCAGGGGGGAAGATACGCAGTATTTT. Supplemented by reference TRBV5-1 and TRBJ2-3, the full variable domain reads KAGVTQTPRYLIKTRGQQVTLSCSPISGHRSVSWYQQTPGQGLQFLFEYFSETQRNKGNFPGRFSGRQFSNSRSEMNVSTLELGDSALYLCASSLRGEDTQYFGPGTRLTVL.

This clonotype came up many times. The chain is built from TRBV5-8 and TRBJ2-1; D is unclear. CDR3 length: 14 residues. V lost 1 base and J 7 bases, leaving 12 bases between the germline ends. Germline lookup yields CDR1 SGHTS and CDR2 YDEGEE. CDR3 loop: CASSLYTRTNEQFF. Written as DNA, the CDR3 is TGTGCCAGCAGCTTGTACACCCGAACGAATGAGCAGTTCTTC.

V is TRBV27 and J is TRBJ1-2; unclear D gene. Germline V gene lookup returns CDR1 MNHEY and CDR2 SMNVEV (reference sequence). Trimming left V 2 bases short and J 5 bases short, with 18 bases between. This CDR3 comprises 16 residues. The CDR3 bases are TGTGCCAGCAGTTTAACATCCAGCTTATTAGGGTATGGCTACACCTTC. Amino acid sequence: CASSLTSSLLGYGYTF.

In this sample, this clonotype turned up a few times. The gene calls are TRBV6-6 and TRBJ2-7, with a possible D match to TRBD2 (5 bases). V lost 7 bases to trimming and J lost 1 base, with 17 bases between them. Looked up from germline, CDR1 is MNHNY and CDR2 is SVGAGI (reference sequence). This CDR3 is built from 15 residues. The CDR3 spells CASTKTPLESYEQYV. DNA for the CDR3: TGTGCCAGCACCAAGACCCCACTAGAATCCTACGAGCAGTACGTC.

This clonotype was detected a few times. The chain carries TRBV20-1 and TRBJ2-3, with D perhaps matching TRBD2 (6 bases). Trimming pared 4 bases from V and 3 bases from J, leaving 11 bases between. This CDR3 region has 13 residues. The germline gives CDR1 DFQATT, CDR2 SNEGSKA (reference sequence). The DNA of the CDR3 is TGCAGTGCTACCGGAGGGAGGACAGATACGCAGTATTTT. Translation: CSATGGRTDTQYF.

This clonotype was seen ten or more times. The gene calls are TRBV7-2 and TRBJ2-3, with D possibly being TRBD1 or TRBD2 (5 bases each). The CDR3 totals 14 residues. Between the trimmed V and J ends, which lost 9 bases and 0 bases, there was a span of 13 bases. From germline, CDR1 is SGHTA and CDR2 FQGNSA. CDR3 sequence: CASSGALSTDTQYF. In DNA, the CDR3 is TGTGCCAGTTCCGGGGCACTCAGCACAGATACGCAGTATTTT. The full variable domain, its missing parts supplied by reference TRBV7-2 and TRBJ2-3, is GAGVSQSPSNKVTEKGKDVELRCDPISGHTALYWYRQSLGQGLEFLIYFQGNSAPDKSGLPSDRFSAERTGGSVSTLTIQRTQQEDSAVYLCASSGALSTDTQYFGPGTRLTVL.

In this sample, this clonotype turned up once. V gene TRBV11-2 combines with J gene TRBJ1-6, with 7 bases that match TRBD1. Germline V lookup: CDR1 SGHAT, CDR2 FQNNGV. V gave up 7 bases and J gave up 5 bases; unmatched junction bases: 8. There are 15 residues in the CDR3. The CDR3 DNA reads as TGTGCCAGCAACCTAGGGGGCTGGAATAATTCACCCCTCCACTTT. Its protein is CASNLGGWNNSPLHF.

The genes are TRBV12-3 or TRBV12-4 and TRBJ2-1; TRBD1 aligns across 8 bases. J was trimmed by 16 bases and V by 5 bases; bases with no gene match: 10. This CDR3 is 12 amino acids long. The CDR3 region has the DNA TGTGCCAGCAGTGTTCCCGTACAGGGGGAATTCTTC. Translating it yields CASSVPVQGEFF.

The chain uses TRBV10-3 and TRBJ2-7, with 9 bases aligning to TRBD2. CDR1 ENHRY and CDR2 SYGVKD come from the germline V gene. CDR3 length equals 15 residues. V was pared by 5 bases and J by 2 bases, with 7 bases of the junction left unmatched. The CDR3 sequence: CAISSNSGSPYEQYF. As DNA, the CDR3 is TGTGCCATCAGTTCTAATAGCGGGAGTCCCTACGAGCAGTACTTC.

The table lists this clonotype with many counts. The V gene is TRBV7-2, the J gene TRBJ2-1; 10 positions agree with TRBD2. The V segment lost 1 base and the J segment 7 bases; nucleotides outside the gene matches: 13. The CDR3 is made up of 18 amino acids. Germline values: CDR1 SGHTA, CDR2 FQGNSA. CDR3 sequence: CASSLVSPGAGGVNEQFF. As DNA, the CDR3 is TGTGCCAGCAGCTTAGTTAGCCCCGGAGCGGGAGGGGTAAATGAGCAGTTCTTC.

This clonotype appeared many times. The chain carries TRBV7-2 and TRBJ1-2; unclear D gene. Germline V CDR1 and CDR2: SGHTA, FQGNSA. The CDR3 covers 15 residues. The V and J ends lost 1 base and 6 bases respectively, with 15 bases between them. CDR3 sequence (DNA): TGTGCCAGCAGCTTAGGCCTAGAGCAGGAGGATGGCTACACCTTC. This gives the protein CASSLGLEQEDGYTF.

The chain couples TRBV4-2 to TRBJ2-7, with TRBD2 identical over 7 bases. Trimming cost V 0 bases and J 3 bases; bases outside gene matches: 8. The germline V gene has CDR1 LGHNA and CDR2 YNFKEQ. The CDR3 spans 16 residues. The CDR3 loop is CASSQESSSGFYEQYF. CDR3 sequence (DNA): TGTGCCAGCAGCCAAGAGAGTTCTAGCGGATTCTACGAGCAGTACTTC.

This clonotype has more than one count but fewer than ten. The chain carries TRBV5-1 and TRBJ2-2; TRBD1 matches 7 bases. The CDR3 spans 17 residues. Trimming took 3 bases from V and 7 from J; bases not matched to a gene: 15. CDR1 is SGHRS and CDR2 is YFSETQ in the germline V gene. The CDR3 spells CASSSRGGQALYGELFF. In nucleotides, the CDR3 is TGCGCCAGCAGCTCCCGGGGCGGACAGGCCCTTTACGGGGAGCTGTTTTTT.

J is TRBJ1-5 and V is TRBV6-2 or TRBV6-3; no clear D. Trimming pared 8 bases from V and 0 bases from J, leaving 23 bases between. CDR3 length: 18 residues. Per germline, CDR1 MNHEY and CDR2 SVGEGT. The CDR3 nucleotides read TGTGCCAGCGGCCCGATAGACGGAGCGGATTATAGCAATCAGCCCCAGCATTTT. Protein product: CASGPIDGADYSNQPQHF.

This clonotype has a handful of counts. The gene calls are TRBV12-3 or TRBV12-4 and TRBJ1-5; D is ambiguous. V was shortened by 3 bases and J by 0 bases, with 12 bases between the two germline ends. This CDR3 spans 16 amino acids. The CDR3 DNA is TGTGCCAGCAGTTTCGGCAGTACCTTTAGCAATCAGCCCCAGCATTTT. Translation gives CASSFGSTFSNQPQHF.